The rows below give T cell receptor beta chains drawn from one sample of a study of molecular identifiers for immune sequencing clone quantification. MiXCR, applied by TCRdb to the PCR reads, yields one record per CDR3 protein. The sample yields 80,000 to 95,000 distinct CDR3 sequences, around 20% seen once. Sequenced input: naive CD8+ T cells from blood, with Jurkat cell RNA spiked in. The receptors here all came from a human donor in good health. Some libraries in this study had Jurkat cell RNA spiked in. The CDR3 runs from the conserved cysteine through the conserved F or W. A D gene is named only where the DNA matches it firmly. Rows give clone size only sometimes, using once, few, many, or a class for an expanded clone.

CDR3,DNA,D,V,J,size
CASRTGTGAYEQYF,TGTGCCAGCAGAACCGGGACAGGTGCCTACGAGCAGTACTTC,TRBD1,TRBV2,TRBJ2-7,many
CASSVSRGDSTYEQYF,TGTGCCAGCAGCGTTTCCCGAGGGGACAGTACCTACGAGCAGTACTTC,TRBD1,TRBV9,TRBJ2-7,few
CASSLGGINNQPQHF,TGTGCCAGCAGCTTAGGTGGAATTAACAATCAGCCCCAGCATTTT,NA,TRBV7-9,TRBJ1-5,many
CASNGGGVDTQYF,TGCGCCAGCAATGGCGGGGGGGTAGATACGCAGTATTTT,TRBD2,TRBV10-2,TRBJ2-3,many
CASSTVGTEAFF,TGTGCCAGCAGCACTGTGGGGACTGAAGCTTTCTTT,NA,TRBV13,TRBJ1-1,many
CASSYSGLTEAFF,TGTGCCAGCAGTTACTCGGGGCTCACTGAAGCTTTCTTT,NA,TRBV6-5,TRBJ1-1,many
CASRDRGLEPQHF,TGTGCCAGCAGGGACAGGGGTCTCGAGCCCCAGCATTTT,TRBD1,TRBV6-2/TRBV6-3,TRBJ1-5,many
CASSLADRADTQYF,TGTGCCAGCAGCTTGGCAGACCGGGCAGATACGCAGTATTTT,NA,TRBV5-5,TRBJ2-3,many
CASSFPGWVDQHF,TGTGCCAGCAGTTTCCCAGGGTGGGTTGATCAGCATTTT,NA,TRBV12-3/TRBV12-4,TRBJ1-5,many
CSARPDRGSYEQYF,TGCAGTGCTAGACCGGACAGGGGCTCCTACGAGCAGTACTTC,TRBD1,TRBV20-1,TRBJ2-7,many
CASSLLRPTDTQYF,TGCGCCAGCAGCTTGCTGAGGCCCACAGATACGCAGTATTTT,NA,TRBV5-1,TRBJ2-3,many
CSVELGTSGETQYF,TGCAGCGTTGAATTGGGGACTAGCGGGGAGACCCAGTACTTC,TRBD2,TRBV29-1,TRBJ2-5,once
CASSWATQGIYNEQFF,TGTGCCAGCAGCTGGGCGACTCAGGGAATCTACAATGAGCAGTTCTTC,NA,TRBV5-6,TRBJ2-1,many
CASSPDSISGNTIYF,TGTGCCAGCAGCCCTGACAGCATCTCTGGAAACACCATATATTTT,NA,TRBV9,TRBJ1-3,NA
CSVEDTSGSDYEQYF,TGCAGCGTTGAAGATACCAGCGGGAGCGACTACGAGCAGTACTTC,TRBD2,TRBV29-1,TRBJ2-7,many
CASSHLLPGQMNYEQYF,TGCGCCAGCAGCCACCTTCTACCGGGACAGATGAACTACGAGCAGTACTTC,TRBD1,TRBV4-1,TRBJ2-7,many
CSARDNPGLGVGNQPQHF,TGCAGTGCTAGAGATAATCCAGGACTTGGGGTTGGCAATCAGCCCCAGCATTTT,NA,TRBV20-1,TRBJ1-5,NA
CASSQYVERRPSTDTQYF,TGCGCCAGCAGCCAATATGTAGAGAGGCGTCCTAGCACAGATACGCAGTATTTT,NA,TRBV4-1,TRBJ2-3,few
CASSLASRVTEQFF,TGTGCCAGCAGTTTAGCATCCAGGGTTACTGAGCAGTTCTTC,NA,TRBV27,TRBJ2-1,once
CASSFVELTDTQYF,TGTGCCAGCAGCTTTGTCGAACTCACAGATACGCAGTATTTT,NA,TRBV7-9,TRBJ2-3,many